These 19 T cell receptor beta chains share one sample of origin, sequenced in a study of blood T cell repertoires in COVID-19. Measured with immunoSEQ multiplex PCR; TCRdb has only the in-frame clones, and not every one. The table lists roughly 140,000 clones, more than 75% of them singletons, with under 6% in the top ten. The sequenced material came from peripheral blood. Receptor source: a human donor in a cohort sampled during active COVID-19.

V gene TRBV4-1 combines with J gene TRBJ2-2, with 8 positions matching TRBD1. Trimming took 0 bases from V and 5 from J; bases not matched to a gene: 8. The CDR3 sequence is 17 residues long. Germline V gene data show CDR1 as MGHRA and CDR2 as YSYEKL. The CDR3 DNA follows: TGCGCCAGCAGCCAAGAACGAGGACAGGGAAGAACCGGGGAGCTGTTTTTT. Amino acid sequence: CASSQERGQGRTGELFF.

The sample holds a few counts of this clone. This sequence joins TRBV6-6 and TRBJ1-1; D is ambiguous. Trimming removed 2 bases from V and 5 bases from J, with 12 bases in between. The CDR3 sequence is 14 residues long. Germline-derived CDR1 and CDR2 are MNHNY and SVGAGI (reference sequence). CDR3 in amino acids: CASSYRPEGTEAFF. As DNA, the CDR3 is TGTGCCAGCAGTTACCGGCCGGAGGGAACTGAAGCTTTCTTT.

This clone has just a few counts. This sequence joins TRBV7-3 and TRBJ1-4; a weak D match, TRBD1 (6 bases). The length of the CDR3 is 15 residues. Germline loops: CDR1 SGHTA, CDR2 FQGTGA. The V gene lost 4 bases and the J gene lost 2 bases, with 11 bases spanning the gap. CDR3 bases: TGTGCCAGCAGCTCGTCAGGGGCCACTAATGAAAAACTGTTTTTT. This encodes CASSSSGATNEKLFF.

This clone was observed a few times. The chain joins TRBV13 to TRBJ2-7; no clear D. CDR3 length equals 14 residues. Germline loops: CDR1 PRHDT, CDR2 FYEKMQ (reference sequence). V was pared by 5 bases and J by 2 bases, with 13 bases between. Written as DNA, the CDR3 is TGTGCCAGCAGCCCGCCCCGCCTAGCCTACGAGCAGTACTTC. Its translation is CASSPPRLAYEQYF.

This clone was observed a single time. The rearrangement links TRBV14 to TRBJ2-2; 8 nucleotides align to TRBD1. Losses at the gene ends were 2 bases for V and 4 bases for J; bases not matched to a gene: 3. CDR1 and CDR2 from the germline V gene are SGHDN and FVKESK. CDR3 size: 15 residues. CDR3 in amino acids: CASSQSGQATGELFF. The DNA of the CDR3 is TGTGCCAGCAGCCAATCGGGACAGGCCACCGGGGAGCTGTTTTTT.

This clone was recorded a few times. The chain uses TRBV27 and TRBJ2-7; TRBD2 matches 7 bases. V dropped 5 bases and J dropped 0; count of bases not matched to a gene: 7. CDR1 MNHEY and CDR2 SMNVEV come from the germline V gene (reference sequence). The CDR3 length is 15 residues. The CDR3 bases are TGTGCCAGCAGTAGGGAGCGGGGCGACTCCTACGAGCAGTACTTC. Translation: CASSRERGDSYEQYF.

This rearrangement joins TRBV15 to TRBJ2-2; maybe TRBD1 (6 bases). Germline-derived CDR1 and CDR2 are LNHNV and YYDKDF (reference sequence). Trimming shortened V by 5 bases and J by 5 bases, and 27 bases separated the two germline ends. This CDR3 is built from 19 residues. The CDR3, as DNA: TGTGCCACCAGCCGCCCCCCGGGACAAATCGTCGTCGGGACCGGGGAGCTGTTTTTT. This sequence encodes CATSRPPGQIVVGTGELFF.

CDR3 protein: CASSHGRVPDTQYF. The CDR3 DNA sequence: TGTGCCAGCAGCCATGGCCGGGTCCCAGATACGCAGTATTTT. The chain joins TRBV7-9 to TRBJ2-3; no firm D call. The CDR3 has 14 residues. In germline, CDR1 is SEHNR, CDR2 FQNEAQ (reference sequence). The germline V and J ends were trimmed by 5 bases and 4 bases, with 13 bases remaining between them. Using reference TRBV7-9 and TRBJ2-3 for the parts outside the CDR3, the full variable domain is DTGVSQNPRHKITKRGQNVTFRCDPISEHNRLYWYRQTLGQGPEFLTYFQNEAQLEKSRLLSDRFSAERPKGSFSTLEIQRTEQGDSAMYLCASSHGRVPDTQYFGPGTRLTVL.

V usage is TRBV21-1 and J usage is TRBJ2-7; TRBD2, the table's D call, lacks a check against the DNA. TRBV21-1 is marked as a pseudogene. This CDR3 contains 13 residues. This CDR3 is CASSRGGSYEQYF. The CDR3 coding sequence is TGTGCCAGCAGCCGGGGGGGATCCTACGAGCAGTACTTC.

This chain joins TRBV19 and TRBJ2-1, with 8 bases aligning to TRBD2. The CDR3 is made up of 14 amino acids. V shed 8 bases and J 5 bases; nucleotides not matched to a gene: 8. Germline assignment: CDR1 LNHDA and CDR2 SQIVND (reference sequence). CDR3: CASSGLAINNEQFF. The CDR3 coding sequence is TGTGCCAGTTCCGGACTAGCTATAAACAATGAGCAGTTCTTC.

In the case of this clone: One end of the junction does not line up with germline, which may come from a read error. The gene calls are TRBV11-2 and TRBJ2-1; no clear D. The CDR3 has 15 amino acids. The germline V gene encodes CDR1 SGHAT and CDR2 FQNNGV. CDR3 region: CASSFTHVSNNEQFF. DNA of the CDR3: TGTGCCAGCAGCTTTACTCACGTCTCCAACAATGAGCAGTTCTTC. Drawing the rest from reference TRBV11-2 and TRBJ2-1, the complete variable domain is EAGVAQSPRYKIIEKRQSVAFWCNPISGHATLYWYQQILGQGPKLLIQFQNNGVVDDSQLPKDRFSAERLKGVDSTLKIQPAKLEDSAVYLCASSFTHVSNNEQFFGPGTRLTVL.

The rearrangement joins TRBV19 to TRBJ2-1; 15 bases agree with TRBD2. Unmatched junction bases numbered 12, after V lost 5 bases and J lost 10 bases. Germline values: CDR1 LNHDA, CDR2 SQIVND (reference sequence). The CDR3 length is 17 residues. Here the CDR3 reads CASSPGGTSGRSVEQFF. CDR3 nucleotide sequence: TGTGCCAGTAGTCCGGGCGGGACTAGCGGGAGGTCCGTCGAGCAGTTCTTC. Together with reference TRBV19 and TRBJ2-1, the CDR3 gives the full variable domain: DGGITQSPKYLFRKEGQNVTLSCEQNLNHDAMYWYRQDPGQGLRLIYYSQIVNDFQKGDIAEGYSVSREKKESFPLTVTSAQKNPTAFYLCASSPGGTSGRSVEQFFGPGTRLTVL.

The chain joins TRBV14 to TRBJ2-1; TRBD2 matches 13 bases. Per the germline V gene, CDR1 is SGHDN and CDR2 is FVKESK. The CDR3 has 19 residues. The V gene end was trimmed by 4 bases and the J gene end by 0 bases; junction bases not matched to a gene: 9. The CDR3 DNA follows: TGTGCCAGCAGCCTCTGGAGACTAGCGGGAGGTCCCTCCTACAATGAGCAGTTCTTC. Its protein is CASSLWRLAGGPSYNEQFF.

The J gene is TRBJ1-1, the V gene TRBV15, with 9 nucleotides matching TRBD1. Trimming at V came to 0 bases and at J to 1 base, leaving 9 bases not matched to a gene. The CDR3 runs to 18 residues. The V gene's germline CDR1 is LNHNV and CDR2 YYDKDF (reference sequence). The CDR3, as DNA: TGTGCCACCAGCAGAGATCGCGAAGTGACAGGGGGGAACACTGAAGCTTTCTTT. The encoded protein is CATSRDREVTGGNTEAFF. Together with reference TRBV15 and TRBJ1-1, the CDR3 gives the full variable domain: DAMVIQNPRYQVTQFGKPVTLSCSQTLNHNVMYWYQQKSSQAPKLLFHYYDKDFNNEADTPDNFQSRRPNTSFCFLDIRSPGLGDTAMYLCATSRDREVTGGNTEAFFGQGTRLTVV.

V and J are TRBV19 and TRBJ1-4; D remains ambiguous. CDR3 size: 15 residues. Germline values: CDR1 LNHDA, CDR2 SQIVND (reference sequence). Deletions cut 4 bases from V and 4 bases from J, with 13 bases between. The CDR3 here is CASSTRLSHNEKLFF. DNA of the CDR3: TGTGCCAGTAGTACCCGACTGAGCCATAATGAAAAACTGTTTTTT.

V usage is TRBV18 and J usage is TRBJ1-4; 10 nucleotides agree with TRBD1. With V trimmed by 3 bases and J by 7 bases, 5 bases remained unmatched. The germline V gene encodes CDR1 KGHSH and CDR2 LQKENI. The CDR3 loop spans 15 amino acids. The CDR3 sequence is CASSPGQGVSEKLFF. CDR3 sequence (DNA): TGTGCCAGCTCACCCGGACAGGGGGTTTCTGAAAAACTGTTTTTT.

The chain is built from TRBV5-6 and TRBJ2-2, with 8 bases matching TRBD2. CDR1 and CDR2 from the germline V gene are SGHDT and YYEEEE. This CDR3 comprises 16 residues. V was pared by 7 bases and J by 0 bases, with 8 bases of the junction left unmatched. The CDR3: CASSRTSLTNTGELFF. CDR3 in DNA: TGTGCCAGCTCCCGGACTAGCCTTACGAACACCGGGGAGCTGTTTTTT. The full variable domain, completed using reference TRBV5-6 and TRBJ2-2, is DAGVTQSPTHLIKTRGQQVTLRCSPKSGHDTVSWYQQALGQGPQFIFQYYEEEERQRGNFPDRFSGHQFPNYSSELNVNALLLGDSALYLCASSRTSLTNTGELFFGEGSRLTVL.

This clone appeared a single time. Here the CDR3 reads CASSPTGTYGYTF. CDR3 in DNA: TGTGCCAGCAGTCCCACAGGAACCTATGGCTACACCTTC. The chain employs TRBV12-3 or TRBV12-4 and TRBJ1-2; tentative D call: TRBD1 (5 bases). The CDR3 length is 13 residues. V was pared by 5 bases and J by 4 bases, with 11 bases between.

This chain connects TRBV2 to TRBJ2-1; TRBD1 is a possible D gene (6 bases). V dropped 7 bases and J dropped 5 bases, with 18 bases sitting between them. This CDR3 spans 15 amino acids. In germline, CDR1 is SNHLY, CDR2 FYNNEI. CDR3 region: CASKRTGTKNNEQFF. CDR3 nucleotides: TGTGCCAGCAAGCGTACCGGGACAAAAAACAATGAGCAGTTCTTC.